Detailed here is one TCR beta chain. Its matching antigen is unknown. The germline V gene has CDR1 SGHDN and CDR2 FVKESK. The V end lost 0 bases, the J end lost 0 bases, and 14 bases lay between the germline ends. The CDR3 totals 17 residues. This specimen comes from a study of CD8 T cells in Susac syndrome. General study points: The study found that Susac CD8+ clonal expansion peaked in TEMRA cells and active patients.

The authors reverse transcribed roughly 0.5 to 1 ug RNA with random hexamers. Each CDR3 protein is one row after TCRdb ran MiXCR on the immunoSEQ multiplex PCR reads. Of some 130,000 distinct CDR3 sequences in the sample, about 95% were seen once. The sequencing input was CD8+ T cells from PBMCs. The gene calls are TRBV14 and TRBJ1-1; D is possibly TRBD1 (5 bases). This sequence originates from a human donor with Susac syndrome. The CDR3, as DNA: TGTGCCAGCAGCCAAGAAGCACCGGGACGGCTGAACACTGAAGCTTTCTTT. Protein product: CASSQEAPGRLNTEAFF.